The 32 T cell receptor beta chains given below trace back to one sample, sequenced in a study of blood T cell repertoires in COVID-19. The repertoire was sequenced with immunoSEQ multiplex PCR; TCRdb's copy has only in-frame clones and lacks some. The profile covers roughly 480,000 clones, with roughly 89% appearing a single time and 0.75% to 0.9% taken by the ten largest. The sample taken for sequencing was peripheral blood. The source is a man aged 18 to 30 with COVID-19, enrolled during active disease.

The chain recombines TRBV7-9 with TRBJ1-4, with 10 bases aligning to TRBD1. CDR1 is SEHNR, CDR2 FQNEAQ, per germline (reference sequence). The V segment lost 6 bases and the J segment 8 bases; nucleotides outside the gene matches: 6. This CDR3 spans 14 amino acids. The DNA of the CDR3 is TGTGCCAGCAGTTCCGACAGGGGGCTAGAAAAACTGTTTTTT. It specifies CASSSDRGLEKLFF.

The rearrangement joins TRBV6-6 to TRBJ1-2; 12 nucleotides agree with TRBD1. The CDR3 has 19 residues. V lost 5 bases to trimming and J lost 5 bases; unmatched junction nucleotides: 18. CDR1 MNHNY and CDR2 SVGAGI come from the germline V gene (reference sequence). The CDR3 reads CASSPRRGQGAQDRYGYTF. The CDR3 nucleotides read TGTGCCAGCAGTCCCCGTCGGGGACAGGGGGCGCAAGATAGGTATGGCTACACCTTC.

The chain links TRBV5-6 to TRBJ1-2, with D possibly TRBD1 on 5 matching bases. The CDR3 sequence is 15 residues long. The germline gives CDR1 SGHDT, CDR2 YYEEEE. Deletions cut 2 bases from V and 8 bases from J, with 19 bases between. The CDR3 region is CASSLTGFNSQGYTF. CDR3 nucleotide sequence: TGTGCCAGCAGCTTAACAGGATTTAATTCGCAGGGCTACACCTTC.

The chain is built from TRBV3-1 (or the pseudogene TRBV3-2) and TRBJ1-4; 10 bases are shared with TRBD1. The CDR3 has 14 residues. CDR1 LGHDT and CDR2 YNNKEL come from the germline V gene (reference sequence). Trimming took 4 bases from V and 8 from J; bases not matched to a gene: 4. The CDR3 region is CASSRGQGEEKLFF. CDR3 nucleotides: TGTGCCAGCAGCCGCGGACAGGGGGAGGAAAAACTGTTTTTT.

This clone appeared a single time. This sequence joins TRBV7-3 and TRBJ1-2; 7 bases align to TRBD1. The CDR3 sequence is 13 residues long. V lost 4 bases and J lost 2; bases outside the gene matches: 1. CDR1 is SGHTA and CDR2 is FQGTGA in the germline V gene. CDR3 nucleotide sequence: TGTGCCAGCAGCTCGACAGGGAACTATGGCTACACCTTC. Its protein is CASSSTGNYGYTF.

This clone appeared once. The V gene is TRBV27, the J gene TRBJ2-1, with TRBD2 matching 9 bases. Trimming removed 3 bases from V and 5 bases from J; junction bases left unmatched: 5. The CDR3 spans 15 residues. The germline CDR1 and CDR2 sequences are MNHEY and SMNVEV (reference sequence). The CDR3 reads CASSFETSGNNEQFF. CDR3 sequence (DNA): TGTGCCAGCAGTTTTGAGACTAGCGGAAACAATGAGCAGTTCTTC.

The V call is TRBV5-5, the J call TRBJ1-5, with D perhaps TRBD1 (6 bases). The germline V gene has CDR1 SGHKS and CDR2 YYEKEE (reference sequence). CDR3 length equals 14 residues. With 2 bases removed from V and 4 bases from J, the gap between germline ends came to 10 bases. The CDR3 region is CASSLGTPNQPQHF. The CDR3 bases are TGTGCCAGCAGCTTAGGGACACCTAATCAGCCCCAGCATTTT.

J is TRBJ2-5 and V is TRBV15; D possibly corresponds to TRBD1 (6 bases). The CDR3 sequence is 14 residues long. Trimming shortened V by 3 bases and J by 2 bases, and 10 bases separated the two germline ends. In germline, CDR1 is LNHNV, CDR2 YYDKDF (reference sequence). CDR3 region: CATSRTGSQETQYF. The CDR3 nucleotides read TGTGCCACCAGCAGGACAGGTAGTCAAGAGACCCAGTACTTC.

The rearrangement links TRBV19 to TRBJ1-1; D gene unclear. Germline loops: CDR1 LNHDA, CDR2 SQIVND (reference sequence). Trimming cost V 3 bases and J 3 bases, with 8 bases left between them. The CDR3 is made up of 13 amino acids. CDR3 sequence: CASSITGDTEAFF. The CDR3 coding sequence is TGTGCCAGTAGTATCACCGGGGACACTGAAGCTTTCTTT.

V and J are TRBV19 and TRBJ2-1; 8 nucleotides agree with TRBD2. Germline CDR1 and CDR2: LNHDA and SQIVND (reference sequence). This CDR3 is 15 amino acids long. V trimming: 3 bases; J trimming: 4 bases; junction bases outside the gene matches: 5. The CDR3 here is CASSIGGGTYNEQFF. The CDR3 coding sequence is TGTGCCAGTAGTATCGGGGGGGGGACTTACAATGAGCAGTTCTTC.

The gene calls are TRBV11-2 and TRBJ2-3; 11 bases are a match to TRBD2. The CDR3 is 17 amino acids. CDR1 and CDR2 from the germline V gene are SGHAT and FQNNGV. The ends lost 1 base at V and 1 base at J; junction bases unmatched: 4. The CDR3 loop is CASSLGVSGRGTDTQYF. The CDR3 bases are TGTGCCAGCAGCTTAGGGGTTAGCGGGAGGGGCACAGATACGCAGTATTTT.

The chain combines TRBV5-1 with TRBJ2-3, with D hard to call. Trimming stripped 1 base from V and 3 bases from J, with 9 bases between. This CDR3 comprises 14 residues. Germline loops: CDR1 SGHRS, CDR2 YFSETQ. The CDR3 loop is CASSLSVETDTQYF. CDR3 nucleotides: TGCGCCAGCAGCTTGTCCGTAGAGACAGATACGCAGTATTTT.

The V and J genes are TRBV9 and TRBJ1-6; D uncertain. This CDR3 region has 16 residues. In germline, CDR1 is SGDLS, CDR2 YYNGEE. V lost 0 bases and J lost 7, with 14 bases in between. Here the CDR3 DNA reads TGTGCCAGCAGCGTAGGACGCCCCGGAGGGAATTCACCCCTCCACTTT. Translation gives CASSVGRPGGNSPLHF.

J is TRBJ1-2 and V is TRBV19; tentatively, D is TRBD1 (6 bases). Germline lookup yields CDR1 LNHDA and CDR2 SQIVND (reference sequence). V lost 10 bases and J 4 bases, leaving 13 bases between the germline ends. This CDR3 region has 12 residues. The CDR3 sequence: CATSGGSYGYTF. As DNA, the CDR3 is TGTGCCACCTCGGGGGGCAGCTATGGCTACACCTTC.

The chain couples TRBV3-1 (or the pseudogene TRBV3-2) to TRBJ2-7; no clear D gene. Germline V gives CDR1 LGHDT, CDR2 YNNKEL (reference sequence). Trimming left V 0 bases short and J 6 bases short, with 9 bases between. This CDR3 spans 13 amino acids. The CDR3 reads CASSQDLTREQYF. The CDR3 nucleotides read TGTGCCAGCAGCCAAGATCTTACGCGCGAGCAGTACTTC.

The V call is TRBV6-2 or TRBV6-3, the J call TRBJ1-2; perhaps TRBD1 as D (6 bases). Germline lookup yields CDR1 MNHEY and CDR2 SVGEGT. Trimming cost V 5 bases and J 0 bases, with 16 bases left between them. This CDR3 is 16 amino acids long. The CDR3, as DNA: TGTGCCAGCAGTCCCCGGCGGGGGGCATCTAACTATGGCTACACCTTC. Translating it yields CASSPRRGASNYGYTF.

The chain has TRBV4-1 and TRBJ2-2, with 10 nucleotides matching TRBD2. The germline V gene has CDR1 MGHRA and CDR2 YSYEKL. This CDR3 spans 18 amino acids. Trimming at V came to 0 bases and at J to 8 bases, leaving 12 bases not matched to a gene. CDR3 amino acids: CASSQDRVLAGGKGELFF. The DNA of the CDR3 is TGCGCCAGCAGCCAAGATCGGGTTTTAGCGGGAGGAAAAGGGGAGCTGTTTTTT.

The chain couples TRBV5-1 to TRBJ2-1; D possibly corresponds to TRBD2 (6 bases). The CDR3 runs 16 residues. Germline V CDR1 and CDR2: SGHRS, YFSETQ. The V end lost 0 bases, the J end lost 3 bases, and 13 bases lay between the germline ends. CDR3 nucleotide sequence: TGCGCCAGCAGCTTGGTAACCGGGAGACGCTACAATGAGCAGTTCTTC. It encodes CASSLVTGRRYNEQFF.

The rearrangement links TRBV2 to TRBJ2-5, with D tentatively TRBD1 (6 bases). Trimming left V 6 bases short and J 7 bases short, with 21 bases between. The CDR3 covers 15 residues. Germline assignment: CDR1 SNHLY and CDR2 FYNNEI. CDR3 in amino acids: CASRQGSPTAGTQYF. Written as DNA, the CDR3 is TGTGCCAGCAGGCAGGGGTCCCCTACCGCGGGGACCCAGTACTTC.

V usage is TRBV12-2 and J usage is TRBJ1-5. TRBV12-2 is a known pseudogene. The CDR3 contains 19 residues. CDR3 nucleotide sequence: TGTGCAAGTCGCACCTTCTGCCTCAGGGAGGTGGATAGGCGGCAGCCCCAGCATTTT. As protein: CASRTFCLREVDRRQPQHF.

Notes on this clone: Because the CDR3's place on the DNA is in doubt, the DNA is left out and the CDR3 is given as listed by TCRdb. The chain uses TRBV6-1 and TRBJ2-2; the table's D call TRBD1 went unverified against the DNA. The CDR3 comprises 12 residues, both ends counted. Germline V gene sequence: CDR1 MNHNS, CDR2 SASEGT. The CDR3: CASSEFGRGTFF.

Here the CDR3 reads CASSPELVGQGTYNEQFF. In DNA, the CDR3 is TGTGCCAGCTCACCAGAGCTAGTGGGACAGGGTACCTACAATGAGCAGTTCTTC. J is TRBJ2-1 and V is TRBV18, with 9 bases lining up with TRBD1. The CDR3 extends over 18 amino acids. V was clipped by 2 bases and J by 2 bases; unmatched bases: 10. Looked up from germline, CDR1 is KGHSH and CDR2 is LQKENI.

The gene calls are TRBV5-5 and TRBJ2-5; D perhaps matches TRBD2 (6 bases). Germline V gene lookup returns CDR1 SGHKS and CDR2 YYEKEE (reference sequence). Trimming took off 6 bases at V and 4 bases at J, with 19 bases between the two ends. This CDR3 is 15 amino acids long. CDR3 nucleotide sequence: TGTGCCAGCAACTGGGGGGAGGTTTTATCAGAGACCCAGTACTTC. Its translation: CASNWGEVLSETQYF. The entire variable domain, with the rest obtained from reference TRBV5-5 and TRBJ2-5, is as follows: DAGVTQSPTHLIKTRGQQVTLRCSPISGHKSVSWYQQVLGQGPQFIFQYYEKEERGRGNFPDRFSARQFPNYSSELNVNALLLGDSALYLCASNWGEVLSETQYFGPGTRLLVL.

The chain couples TRBV2 to TRBJ2-7, with 14 bases fitting TRBD2. V gave up 4 bases and J gave up 5 bases; unmatched junction bases: 1. CDR3 size: 14 residues. Germline V gene sequence: CDR1 SNHLY, CDR2 FYNNEI. This CDR3 is CASSGGLAGDEQYF. Written as DNA, the CDR3 is TGTGCCAGCAGTGGGGGACTAGCGGGAGACGAGCAGTACTTC.

This chain joins TRBV2 and TRBJ2-4; 9 positions match TRBD2. CDR3 length: 17 amino acids. The junction had 9 bases not matched to a gene; V was cut back by 5 bases and J by 1 base. Germline CDR1 is SNHLY and CDR2 is FYNNEI. The CDR3 DNA sequence: TGTGCCAGCAGTACACCTTTTAGCGGGAGTGCCAAAAACATTCAGTACTTC. This codes for CASSTPFSGSAKNIQYF.

The chain links TRBV7-9 to TRBJ1-1, with TRBD1 identical over 7 bases. The ends lost 0 bases at V and 13 bases at J; junction bases unmatched: 11. CDR3 length equals 14 residues. Germline V CDR1 and CDR2: SEHNR, FQNEAQ (reference sequence). The CDR3 nucleotides read TGTGCCAGCAGCTTAGCCGGGACAGCAAGACGTGATTTCTTT. Translated, it gives CASSLAGTARRDFF.

This clone has a single count. CDR3 amino acids: CASSLVRNNEQFF. The CDR3 bases are TGTGCCAGCAGCTTAGTGCGGAACAATGAGCAGTTCTTC. V gene TRBV7-9 combines with J gene TRBJ2-1; D gene uncertain. CDR1 and CDR2 (germline): SEHNR, FQNEAQ (reference sequence). The CDR3 runs to 13 residues. V was trimmed by 1 base and J by 5 bases, leaving 6 bases between them. Together with reference TRBV7-9 and TRBJ2-1, the CDR3 gives the full variable domain: DTGVSQNPRHKITKRGQNVTFRCDPISEHNRLYWYRQTLGQGPEFLTYFQNEAQLEKSRLLSDRFSAERPKGSFSTLEIQRTEQGDSAMYLCASSLVRNNEQFFGPGTRLTVL.

The rearrangement links TRBV5-4 to TRBJ1-2, with TRBD1 matching 8 bases. Trimming removed 5 bases from V and 8 bases from J; junction bases left unmatched: 8. The CDR3 is 13 residues long. Looked up from germline, CDR1 is SGHNT and CDR2 is YYREEE (reference sequence). CDR3 residues: CASSMNRGGGYTF. The CDR3 DNA is TGTGCCAGCAGTATGAACAGGGGGGGCGGCTACACCTTC.

The chain uses TRBV14 and TRBJ2-7; D may be TRBD1 (6 bases). This CDR3 comprises 18 residues. V shed 4 bases and J shed 4 bases, with 26 bases lying between them. The germline V gene encodes CDR1 SGHDN and CDR2 FVKESK. The CDR3 loop reads CASSRSLPGQGRKYEQYF. In DNA form, the CDR3 reads TGTGCCAGCAGCCGGTCCCTTCCGGGACAAGGAAGAAAGTACGAGCAGTACTTC.

J is TRBJ1-3 and V is TRBV7-9, with TRBD1 matching over 7 bases. The V segment lost 5 bases and the J segment 8 bases; nucleotides outside the gene matches: 9. CDR1 SEHNR and CDR2 FQNEAQ come from the germline V gene (reference sequence). The length of the CDR3 is 14 residues. The CDR3 loop reads CASSPGQVADTIYF. The CDR3 coding sequence is TGTGCCAGCAGCCCCGGACAGGTAGCGGACACCATATATTTT.

The chain carries TRBV4-1 and TRBJ1-2; D unresolved. V lost 1 base and J 2 bases, leaving 8 bases between the germline ends. The CDR3 has 14 amino acids. Germline CDR1 MGHRA, CDR2 YSYEKL. The CDR3 DNA reads as TGCGCCAGCAGCCAAGGAGGGCAGAACTATGGCTACACCTTC. Translation: CASSQGGQNYGYTF.

The chain is built from TRBV19 and TRBJ1-2; perhaps TRBD1 as D (6 bases). V dropped 3 bases and J dropped 4 bases, with 27 bases sitting between them. CDR1 is LNHDA, CDR2 SQIVND, per germline (reference sequence). The CDR3 runs 19 residues. The DNA for the CDR3 is TGTGCCAGTAGTATCTCGGTGGGGCTAACGGGGGGCGCGGGCTATGGCTACACCTTC. This sequence encodes CASSISVGLTGGAGYGYTF. Together with reference TRBV19 and TRBJ1-2, the CDR3 gives the full variable domain: DGGITQSPKYLFRKEGQNVTLSCEQNLNHDAMYWYRQDPGQGLRLIYYSQIVNDFQKGDIAEGYSVSREKKESFPLTVTSAQKNPTAFYLCASSISVGLTGGAGYGYTFGSGTRLTVV.